One and the same sample provided the 6 T cell receptor beta chains below, sequenced in a study of blood T cell repertoires in COVID-19. Method: immunoSEQ multiplex PCR; TCRdb's copy keeps in-frame clones and lacks some. The sample consists of just over 90,000 clones, about nine tenths of them appearing once. Material: peripheral blood. Every receptor here comes from a human donor with active COVID-19. The donor label of this sample is uncertain.

The chain combines TRBV7-9 with TRBJ2-1; D unresolved. Trimming took off 5 bases at V and 8 bases at J, with 19 bases between the two ends. Germline CDR1 is SEHNR and CDR2 is FQNEAQ (reference sequence). The CDR3 consists of 15 residues. The DNA for the CDR3 is TGTGCCAGCAGCATAAGACGTGACCCTCGGGATGAGCAGTTCTTC. Protein sequence: CASSIRRDPRDEQFF.

The chain uses TRBV2 and TRBJ2-3, with TRBD2 matching over 9 bases. Germline V gives CDR1 SNHLY, CDR2 FYNNEI. The CDR3 is 15 amino acids. J lost 6 bases, V lost 6 bases, and 10 bases had no gene match. CDR3 protein: CASRQAGGLRDTQYF. For the CDR3, the DNA is TGTGCCAGCAGACAGGCGGGGGGGCTCCGGGATACGCAGTATTTT.

The chain employs TRBV6-2 or TRBV6-3 and TRBJ1-1; a weak D match, TRBD1 (5 bases). The CDR3 loop spans 11 amino acids. The germline CDR1 and CDR2 sequences are MNHEY and SVGEGT. The V gene lost 1 base and the J gene lost 12 bases, with 9 bases spanning the gap. The CDR3 region is CASSYLAGTFF. The DNA of the CDR3 is TGTGCCAGCAGTTACTTGGCAGGGACTTTCTTT.

The genes are TRBV28 and TRBJ1-2; weak D call: TRBD1 (6 bases). The CDR3 loop spans 13 amino acids. The V gene lost 3 bases and the J gene lost 4 bases, with 9 bases spanning the gap. Germline V CDR1 and CDR2: MDHEN, SYDVKM. The CDR3 reads CASSLRGPYGYTF. CDR3 sequence (DNA): TGTGCCAGCAGTTTGCGGGGGCCCTATGGCTACACCTTC.

This sequence joins TRBV7-8 and TRBJ2-1; 14 bases match TRBD2. Germline values: CDR1 SGHVS, CDR2 FQNEAQ. V was pared by 5 bases and J by 2 bases, with 2 bases of the junction left unmatched. The CDR3 totals 16 residues. The DNA of the CDR3 is TGTGCCAGCAGCACGGGACTAGCGGGGGCCTACAATGAGCAGTTCTTC. Translated, it gives CASSTGLAGAYNEQFF.

As to this clone: Other DNA sequences in this sample translate to the same CDR3. The CDR3, as DNA: TGCGCCAGCAGGCGGGGGCCGAACACCGGGGAGCTGTTTTTT. Its translation is CASRRGPNTGELFF. V is TRBV5-1 and J is TRBJ2-2; D possibly corresponds to TRBD2 (7 bases). Trimming removed 5 bases from V and 0 bases from J, with 8 bases in between. The CDR3 is 14 residues long. CDR1 is SGHRS, CDR2 YFSETQ, per germline.